The 19 T cell receptor beta chains below were found in one sample sequenced in a study of T cells in Graves' hyperthyroidism and ophthalmopathy. Regions amplified from RNA transcripts were the TCR beta CDR3 regions. HTBI primers were used for first-round RT-PCR of the TCR CDR3. Using its own MiXCR run on the multiplex PCR reads, TCRdb lists one record per CDR3 protein. The sample gives more than 150,000 distinct CDR3 sequences, approximately 15% of which show up once; 25% to 35% is in the top ten. Sequencing was performed on blood. The source is a woman aged 45-65 years with Graves' hyperthyroidism.

There are many counts of this clonotype. The chain employs TRBV7-9 and TRBJ1-1, with D maybe TRBD1 (5 bases). V was clipped by 5 bases and J by 4 bases, with 14 bases between them. Germline CDR1 SEHNR, CDR2 FQNEAQ (reference sequence). The CDR3 runs to 14 residues. CDR3: CASSPQRDATEAFF. The CDR3 region has the DNA TGTGCCAGCAGCCCACAAAGGGACGCCACTGAAGCTTTCTTT.

This clonotype was seen at least ten times. The rearrangement joins TRBV20-1 to TRBJ2-7, with TRBD2 identical over 8 bases. V was clipped by 5 bases and J by 3 bases; unmatched bases: 18. Looked up from germline, CDR1 is DFQATT and CDR2 is SNEGSKA (reference sequence). This CDR3 contains 17 residues. CDR3 amino acids: CSAAGFPGTRLYYEQYF. The CDR3 coding sequence is TGCAGTGCTGCGGGGTTCCCCGGGACTAGACTTTACTACGAGCAGTACTTC.

This clonotype has a handful of counts. J is TRBJ2-3 and V is TRBV7-8; 7 bases map to TRBD2. CDR1 and CDR2 (germline): SGHVS, FQNEAQ. V dropped 2 bases and J dropped 7; count of bases not matched to a gene: 9. The CDR3 is 15 amino acids. CDR3 bases: TGTGCCAGCAGCTTAAACGCGGGAGCGGGGAATACGCAGTATTTT. Translated, it gives CASSLNAGAGNTQYF.

This clonotype was observed many times. The rearrangement joins TRBV18 to TRBJ1-5; no definite D call. Trimming took 3 bases from V and 4 from J, leaving 10 bases between them. The CDR3 sequence is 14 residues long. The germline V gene encodes CDR1 KGHSH and CDR2 LQKENI. The CDR3 loop reads CASSPTELNQPQHF. The CDR3 bases are TGTGCCAGCTCACCTACAGAGCTGAATCAGCCCCAGCATTTT. The entire variable domain, with the rest obtained from reference TRBV18 and TRBJ1-5, is as follows: NAGVMQNPRHLVRRRGQEARLRCSPMKGHSHVYWYRQLPEEGLKFMVYLQKENIIDESGMPKERFSAEFPKEGPSILRIQQVVRGDSAAYFCASSPTELNQPQHFGDGTRLSIL.

This clonotype occurred many times. The chain combines TRBV20-1 with TRBJ1-1, with a possible D match to TRBD1 (5 bases). The V end was cut by 2 bases, the J end by 10 bases, with 17 bases between. The CDR3 has 13 amino acids. Germline CDR1 reads DFQATT; CDR2 reads SNEGSKA (reference sequence). CDR3: CSARTPEPGGAFF. The CDR3 nucleotides read TGCAGTGCTAGAACCCCCGAGCCCGGGGGAGCTTTCTTT.

This clonotype was observed many times. The gene calls are TRBV11-2 and TRBJ2-3; 9 bases are shared with TRBD2. The germline V gene has CDR1 SGHAT and CDR2 FQNNGV. The CDR3 sequence is 16 residues long. Trimming at V came to 2 bases and at J to 2 bases, leaving 5 bases not matched to a gene. Here the CDR3 reads CASSLTSGRTTDTQYF. The CDR3 region has the DNA TGTGCCAGCAGCTTAACCAGCGGGAGGACCACAGATACGCAGTATTTT.

This clonotype was counted at least ten times. The rearrangement links TRBV3-1 to TRBJ2-5; 13 bases match TRBD2. There are 17 residues in the CDR3. The trim removed 3 bases at V and 5 bases at J, leaving 9 bases unmatched. Germline CDR1 LGHDT, CDR2 YNNKEL (reference sequence). DNA for the CDR3: TGTGCCAGCAGCCACCAAAAGACTAGCGGGGGGTTGGAGACCCAGTACTTC. Its protein is CASSHQKTSGGLETQYF.

The table lists this clonotype with many counts. V usage is TRBV28 and J usage is TRBJ1-2; D remains ambiguous. The V gene lost 7 bases and the J gene lost 4 bases, with 16 bases spanning the gap. There are 14 residues in the CDR3. Germline lookup yields CDR1 MDHEN and CDR2 SYDVKM. The CDR3 loop is CASTGALYTYGYTF. The CDR3 region has the DNA TGTGCCAGCACGGGAGCCCTCTATACCTATGGCTACACCTTC.

Points on this clonotype: It may be a read error: a sequence one base away is much more abundant. The chain has TRBV19 and TRBJ2-2; 9 bases map to TRBD2. Losses at the gene ends were 4 bases for V and 3 bases for J; bases not matched to a gene: 3. Per the germline V gene, CDR1 is LNHDA and CDR2 is SQIVND (reference sequence). The CDR3 has 15 residues. The CDR3 region is CASSTSGTHTGELFF. The CDR3, as DNA: TGTGCCAGTAGTACTAGCGGGACGCACACCGGGGAGCTGTTTTTT.

This clonotype was picked up many times. This sequence joins TRBV20-1 and TRBJ1-1; D is uncertain. The CDR3 extends over 13 amino acids. Trimming removed 2 bases from V and 4 bases from J, with 11 bases in between. Germline values: CDR1 DFQATT, CDR2 SNEGSKA (reference sequence). CDR3 DNA: TGCAGTGCTAGAAGAGATTCCAGCACTGAAGCTTTCTTT. Translated: CSARRDSSTEAFF.

This clonotype was found many times. The chain combines TRBV5-1 with TRBJ2-7; TRBD2 is a possible D gene (7 bases). This CDR3 is 13 amino acids long. The germline V and J ends were trimmed by 4 bases and 3 bases, with 11 bases remaining between them. The germline gives CDR1 SGHRS, CDR2 YFSETQ. In DNA, the CDR3 is TGCGCCAGCAGCCTCGGGGGGCACTACGAGCAGTACTTC. It is translated as CASSLGGHYEQYF.

This clonotype was counted between two and nine times. V usage is TRBV7-9 and J usage is TRBJ1-3; D unclear. Between the trimmed V and J ends, which lost 5 bases and 6 bases, there was a span of 17 bases. The CDR3 covers 15 residues. Per the germline V gene, CDR1 is SEHNR and CDR2 is FQNEAQ (reference sequence). DNA for the CDR3: TGTGCCAGCAGCGTATCGATTGGAACGGCAAACACCATATATTTT. This gives the protein CASSVSIGTANTIYF.

The chain couples TRBV5-1 to TRBJ2-3; D is uncertain. The CDR3 contains 14 residues. With 3 bases removed from V and 0 bases from J, the gap between germline ends came to 8 bases. Germline V gene lookup returns CDR1 SGHRS and CDR2 YFSETQ. The CDR3 DNA sequence: TGCGCCAGCAGCTGGCAACCTAGCACAGATACGCAGTATTTT. Translating it yields CASSWQPSTDTQYF.

The V gene is TRBV2, the J gene TRBJ2-1; 8 bases are a match to TRBD2. CDR1 and CDR2 from the germline V gene are SNHLY and FYNNEI. Germline trimming cut 7 bases from V and 3 bases from J; bases unmatched to any gene: 5. The CDR3 contains 14 residues. In DNA, the CDR3 is TGTGCCAGCATCCTACTAGCGGTCTACAATGAGCAGTTCTTC. It codes for CASILLAVYNEQFF.

The V call is TRBV9, the J call TRBJ2-3; TRBD1 aligns across 8 bases. Germline V gene sequence: CDR1 SGDLS, CDR2 YYNGEE. V gave up 1 base and J gave up 5 bases; unmatched junction bases: 9. The CDR3 is 16 residues long. The CDR3 DNA reads TGTGCCAGCAGCGTACTCCAGGGGGCCGGGGAAGATACGCAGTATTTT. The encoded protein is CASSVLQGAGEDTQYF.

This clonotype has a count of ten or more. The chain employs TRBV2 and TRBJ1-5; 7 nucleotides match TRBD1. This CDR3 is 15 amino acids long. The J segment lost 4 bases and the V segment lost 5 bases, leaving 8 bases of the junction unmatched. Germline assignment: CDR1 SNHLY and CDR2 FYNNEI. CDR3 loop: CASSFDRAWNQPQHF. CDR3 bases: TGTGCCAGCAGTTTCGACAGGGCCTGGAATCAGCCCCAGCATTTT.

This clonotype was seen many times. The rearrangement uses TRBV20-1 and TRBJ2-7, with 7 positions matching TRBD2. J lost 4 bases, V lost 3 bases, and 6 bases had no gene match. This CDR3 spans 13 amino acids. Germline values: CDR1 DFQATT, CDR2 SNEGSKA (reference sequence). CDR3 DNA: TGCAGTGCTAGTGGCGGGGGTGGGTACGAGCAGTACTTC. Amino acids: CSASGGGGYEQYF.

This clonotype was seen a few times. The genes are TRBV4-1 and TRBJ1-6; D not resolved. Trimming shortened V by 5 bases and J by 7 bases, and 6 bases separated the two germline ends. The CDR3 contains 12 residues. The germline V gene encodes CDR1 MGHRA and CDR2 YSYEKL. The chain's CDR3 is CASSMTNSPLHF. CDR3 DNA: TGCGCCAGCAGCATGACAAATTCACCCCTCCACTTT.

The chain links TRBV2 to TRBJ2-1, with 7 bases fitting TRBD2. The CDR3 is 14 amino acids. CDR1 SNHLY and CDR2 FYNNEI come from the germline V gene. V shed 8 bases, J shed 0 bases, and the junction held 4 bases outside the gene matches. CDR3 sequence: CASQLAPSYNEQFF. The CDR3 nucleotides read TGTGCCAGCCAACTAGCGCCCTCCTACAATGAGCAGTTCTTC.